Shown below are 7 T cell receptor beta chains from a single sample sequenced in a study of sequential checkpoint blockade in melanoma. Treatment: randomized to nivolumab then ipilimumab (arm A) or the reverse (arm B). Using immunoSEQ multiplex PCR, the repertoire was profiled, and TCRdb retains in-frame clones only, with some absent. The sample has 15,000 to 20,000 clones, 60% to 70% seen once. The material sequenced was CD8+ T cells sorted from blood (inferred from file names), taken from a patient given nivolumab and ipilimumab in sequence. The source is a human donor with melanoma.

The rearrangement uses TRBV6-6 and TRBJ2-3, with a possible D match to TRBD2 (5 bases). V was shortened by 2 bases and J by 2 bases, with 11 bases between the two germline ends. Looked up from germline, CDR1 is MNHNY and CDR2 is SVGAGI (reference sequence). This CDR3 spans 15 amino acids. The CDR3 region is CASSYPGGVTDTQYF. The CDR3 nucleotides are TGTGCCAGCAGTTACCCCGGAGGAGTCACAGATACGCAGTATTTT.

The chain joins TRBV4-3 to TRBJ1-1, with D tentatively TRBD1 (5 bases). The germline gives CDR1 LGHNA, CDR2 YSLEER. Trimming left V 5 bases short and J 5 bases short, with 18 bases between. This CDR3 comprises 15 residues. The CDR3: CASSSETGVGTEAFF. The CDR3 region has the DNA TGCGCCAGCAGCTCAGAGACGGGGGTCGGAACTGAAGCTTTCTTT.

The CDR3 loop reads CASSQVSGYTEAFF. CDR3 coding DNA: TGTGCCAGCAGCCAAGTTTCAGGTTACACTGAAGCTTTCTTT. The rearrangement joins TRBV14 to TRBJ1-1, with unresolved D. This CDR3 is built from 14 residues. Trimming removed 1 base from V and 3 bases from J, with 9 bases in between. The germline gives CDR1 SGHDN, CDR2 FVKESK.

The CDR3 spells CASSSPDRAREQYV. CDR3 bases: TGTGCCAGCAGCTCTCCGGACAGGGCGAGGGAGCAGTACGTC. The chain carries TRBV2 and TRBJ2-7; TRBD1 agrees at 8 bases. From germline, CDR1 is SNHLY and CDR2 FYNNEI. V shed 6 bases and J 7 bases; nucleotides not matched to a gene: 11. The CDR3 totals 14 residues.

This clone has a handful of counts. The chain couples TRBV4-3 to TRBJ2-3; perhaps TRBD2 as D (6 bases). The germline V and J ends were trimmed by 4 bases and 4 bases, with 12 bases remaining between them. Germline lookup yields CDR1 LGHNA and CDR2 YSLEER. The length of the CDR3 is 14 residues. In DNA form, the CDR3 reads TGCGCCAGCAGCCGGGCTGGGGAGGCAGATACGCAGTATTTT. As protein: CASSRAGEADTQYF.

The chain couples TRBV10-3 to TRBJ2-7, with D maybe TRBD1 (5 bases). Looked up from germline, CDR1 is ENHRY and CDR2 is SYGVKD. The CDR3 loop spans 15 amino acids. Deletions cut 2 bases from V and 4 bases from J, with 15 bases between. The CDR3 here is CAISEDQGEDYEQYF. CDR3 nucleotide sequence: TGTGCCATCAGTGAGGATCAGGGTGAGGATTACGAGCAGTACTTC.

The CDR3 nucleotides read TGTGCCAGCAGCCCTACCCCTCCCGCCCCGGAGTATGGCTACACCTTC. The encoded protein is CASSPTPPAPEYGYTF. The J gene is TRBJ1-2, the V gene TRBV7-2, with D unresolved. Germline V gene lookup returns CDR1 SGHTA and CDR2 FQGNSA. V lost 5 bases to trimming and J lost 5 bases, with 21 bases between them. The CDR3 contains 16 residues.